The 14 T cell receptor beta chains reported below all come from one sample, sequenced in a study of vaccination effects on CD4 cells after COVID-19 (dated by TCRdb to between 2021 and 2023). Their antigen targets remain unknown. After less than eleven days of culture, CD4+ T cells were isolated with the EasySep CD4+ T cell isolation kit. Two doses of either the BNT162b2 or the mRNA-1273 mRNA SARS-CoV-2 vaccine were administered to participants. The protocol used for the library was the immunoSEQ multiplex PCR assay. TCRdb holds this immuneACCESS table with in-frame rearrangements only. Some clones are missing; in checked studies, unresolved V genes explain under half, and the rest has no known cause. The sample table records over 8,000 clones; 65% to 80% of these occur just once. The top ten clones comprise under 14% of the sample. The sample in question was CD4+ T cells from PBMCs cultured without peptide, obtained after COVID-19 vaccination. These receptors were collected from a human donor who received a COVID-19 vaccine.

The V gene is TRBV7-8, the J gene TRBJ1-1; D uncertain. V lost 0 bases and J 1 base, leaving 6 bases between the germline ends. The CDR3 is 14 residues long. Germline loops: CDR1 SGHVS, CDR2 FQNEAQ. CDR3 in DNA: TGTGCCAGCAGCTTAGCTGCGGCGAACACTGAAGCTTTCTTT. Protein product: CASSLAAANTEAFF. Drawing the rest from reference TRBV7-8 and TRBJ1-1, the complete variable domain is GAGVSQSPRYKVAKRGQDVALRCDPISGHVSLFWYQQALGQGPEFLTYFQNEAQLDKSGLPSDRFFAERPEGSVSTLKIQRTQQEDSAVYLCASSLAAANTEAFFGQGTRLTVV.

V gene TRBV29-1 combines with J gene TRBJ2-5; D is ambiguous. Germline V CDR1 and CDR2: SQVTM, ANQGSEA. This CDR3 is 12 amino acids long. V gave up 5 bases and J gave up 3 bases, with 10 bases separating them. The CDR3 sequence is CSVTGAKETQYF. The CDR3 bases are TGCAGCGTTACGGGCGCGAAAGAGACCCAGTACTTC.

The chain is built from TRBV9 and TRBJ2-1, with 8 bases fitting TRBD2. The CDR3 sequence is 16 residues long. CDR1 SGDLS and CDR2 YYNGEE come from the germline V gene. V lost 4 bases to trimming and J lost 1 base; unmatched junction nucleotides: 7. The CDR3 loop is CASSTFGGVSYNEQFF. The CDR3 nucleotides read TGTGCCAGCAGCACCTTCGGGGGGGTATCCTACAATGAGCAGTTCTTC.

This clone was detected a few times. The rearrangement joins TRBV2 to TRBJ1-1; D unresolved. The CDR3 is 13 amino acids. Germline CDR1 is SNHLY and CDR2 is FYNNEI. Trimming pared 3 bases from V and 1 base from J, leaving 6 bases between. CDR3 DNA sequence: TGTGCCAGCAGTGAGGTGGAGAACACTGAAGCTTTCTTT. It codes for CASSEVENTEAFF.

V usage is TRBV7-9 and J usage is TRBJ2-5; 10 nucleotides match TRBD1. J gave up 4 bases and V 4 bases, and 18 bases lay outside the gene matches. CDR1 is SEHNR, CDR2 FQNEAQ, per germline (reference sequence). The CDR3 has 19 amino acids. This chain's CDR3 is CASSYWGKSLGQGIETQYF. The CDR3 region has the DNA TGTGCCAGCAGCTACTGGGGAAAGTCCCTGGGACAGGGGATAGAGACCCAGTACTTC.

The chain uses TRBV6-5 and TRBJ1-1; D not resolved. Between the trimmed V and J ends, which lost 0 bases and 1 base, there was a span of 12 bases. Germline V gives CDR1 MNHEY, CDR2 SVGAGI. The CDR3 sequence is 16 residues long. This chain's CDR3 is CASSYSPVWGNTEAFF. CDR3 bases: TGTGCCAGCAGTTACTCTCCAGTCTGGGGGAACACTGAAGCTTTCTTT.

This chain uses TRBV18 with TRBJ2-7; 8 bases map to TRBD1. This CDR3 contains 15 residues. Germline lookup yields CDR1 KGHSH and CDR2 LQKENI. With 1 base clipped from V and 5 bases from J, the junction kept 7 bases outside the gene matches. The CDR3 spells CASSPRARGQDEQYF. As DNA, the CDR3 is TGTGCCAGCTCACCACGGGCCAGGGGGCAAGACGAGCAGTACTTC.

In DNA, the CDR3 is TGTGCCAGTAGTATACGAGGAGGCGGCAATCAGCCCCAGCATTTT. Protein product: CASSIRGGGNQPQHF. The V and J genes are TRBV19 and TRBJ1-5; D remains ambiguous. The germline CDR1 and CDR2 sequences are LNHDA and SQIVND (reference sequence). CDR3 length: 15 amino acids. The ends were cut back, 2 bases at V and 2 bases at J, with 10 bases in the middle.

This chain links TRBV3-1 (or the pseudogene TRBV3-2) with TRBJ2-7; 10 positions match TRBD2. The CDR3 consists of 16 residues. V trimming: 0 bases; J trimming: 7 bases; junction bases outside the gene matches: 9. CDR1 LGHDT and CDR2 YNNKEL come from the germline V gene (reference sequence). The CDR3 DNA sequence: TGTGCCAGCAGCCAAGAACGTACTAGCGGGATTGAGGAGCAGTACTTC. It is translated as CASSQERTSGIEEQYF.

This clone has only a few counts. CDR3 in amino acids: CASSAGENTEAFF. Here the CDR3 DNA reads TGTGCCAGCAGTGCCGGCGAGAACACTGAAGCTTTCTTT. This chain links TRBV2 with TRBJ1-1; D is unclear. V lost 4 bases and J lost 1, with 7 bases in between. CDR3 length: 13 residues. The germline CDR1 and CDR2 sequences are SNHLY and FYNNEI.

The V gene is TRBV7-9, the J gene TRBJ1-2, with D unresolved. This CDR3 is built from 13 residues. Deletions cut 7 bases from V and 8 bases from J, with 17 bases between. Germline CDR1 reads SEHNR; CDR2 reads FQNEAQ (reference sequence). This CDR3 reads CASTPRGGGGYTF. The CDR3 region has the DNA TGTGCCAGCACCCCACGGGGAGGAGGGGGCTACACCTTC.

DNA of the CDR3: TGTGCCAGCAGCGACCCGGGACTAGCGGTCTACGAGCAGTACTTC. It yields the protein CASSDPGLAVYEQYF. The chain couples TRBV6-2 or TRBV6-3 to TRBJ2-7, with 11 bases fitting TRBD2. The CDR3 totals 15 residues. Germline-derived CDR1 and CDR2 are MNHEY and SVGEGT. Losses at the gene ends were 6 bases for V and 3 bases for J; bases not matched to a gene: 7.

This clone was detected once. V gene TRBV28 combines with J gene TRBJ2-7; D unclear. Germline-derived CDR1 and CDR2 are MDHEN and SYDVKM. Trimming left V 2 bases short and J 4 bases short, with 6 bases between. The CDR3 is 12 residues long. CDR3 DNA sequence: TGTGCCAGCAGTTTACGGCGATACGAGCAGTACTTC. As protein: CASSLRRYEQYF.

This clone appeared a few times. DNA of the CDR3: TGCGCCAGCAGCTTGGATGGTGGGAGGGGCGATGAGCAGTTCTTC. Translation: CASSLDGGRGDEQFF. The J gene is TRBJ2-1, the V gene TRBV5-1, with 7 bases aligning to TRBD2. Germline V gene data show CDR1 as SGHRS and CDR2 as YFSETQ. The trim removed 0 bases at V and 8 bases at J, leaving 8 bases unmatched. This CDR3 is built from 15 residues.